A single T cell receptor beta chain is shown here with its context. Its antigen is undetermined. TRB cDNA was prepared as libraries by UMI-labeled 5' RACE. Reanalyzing the 5' RACE reads, TCRdb keeps one entry per CDR3 protein, without DNA. The ten most abundant clones cover roughly 0.74% of a sample with approximately 59,000 distinct CDR3 sequences. The sample is drawn from a study of CXCR3-negative and CXCR3-positive naive CD8 T cells. Whole-study results and caveats: Relative to memory CD8+ cells, whose diversity was much lower, both naive subsets had comparably high diversity. The study found that naive CXCR3-negative and CXCR3-positive cells shared TRBV-TRBJ usage, while memory cells differed. Researchers report that CXCR3-positive naive cells carry more hydrophobic TRB CDR3s than CXCR3-negative naive cells.

CDR3 length equals 14 residues. Germline V gene data show CDR1 as SQVTM and CDR2 as ANQGSEA. The rearrangement uses TRBV29-1 and TRBJ2-1; the D call of TRBD1 rests on TCRdb alone, since no DNA is present to check it. The source material was naive CXCR3+ CD8+ T cells from blood. Specified subset: CD45RO-CCR7+CD27+CD95- naive CD8+ T cells expressing CXCR3 (TNR3+). This TCR was sampled from a human donor in good health. Some clones in this sample may be carry-over from other donors' samples. CDR3 in amino acids: CSVGGAKSYNEQFF.